This T cell receptor (beta chain) stems from a study of T cell changes during pregnancy in multiple sclerosis. Trimming pared 6 bases from V and 1 base from J, leaving 7 bases between. Germline loops: CDR1 ENHRY, CDR2 SYGVKD. The length of the CDR3 is 12 residues. Comments on this clone: In the same sample, other DNA sequences code for this CDR3.

The repertoire was sequenced with immunoSEQ multiplex PCR; TCRdb's copy has only in-frame clones and lacks some. The table has about 100,000 clones, 92% seen once. Here the sequenced sample was peripheral blood, taken after pregnancy. The sequence came from a female donor with multiple sclerosis, enrolled in a pregnancy study. This sequence joins TRBV10-3 and TRBJ2-7; unclear D gene. The CDR3 sequence is CAIRGDSYEQYF. The CDR3 bases are TGTGCCATCAGGGGCGATTCCTACGAGCAGTACTTC.